The rows below give T cell receptor beta chains drawn from one sample of a study of blood T cell repertoires in COVID-19. Clones were read by immunoSEQ multiplex PCR, and TCRdb kept only the in-frame ones, dropping some. Seen here are about 180,000 clones, roughly 88% observed once, and the top ten hold 6.9%. Sequencing used peripheral blood. The receptors here all came from a man older than 75 with COVID-19, enrolled during active disease. Both conserved end residues are part of each CDR3. Fields, in order: clone size, V gene, D gene, J gene, CDR3 protein, CDR3 DNA. The D gene is left open where the match is weak. Only part of the rows carry a size: once, few, many, or a class if the clone is expanded.

-,TRBV12-3/TRBV12-4,-,TRBJ2-3,CASSRGWYTQYF,TGTGCCAGCAGCAGAGGGTGGTATACGCAGTATTTT
-,TRBV5-1,TRBD1,TRBJ1-3,CASSSGDSGFSGNTIYF,TGCGCCAGCAGCTCGGGGGACAGCGGATTCTCTGGAAACACCATATATTTT
-,TRBV27,TRBD1,TRBJ2-1,CASSLGWDRPYNEQFF,TGTGCCAGCAGTTTAGGGTGGGACAGACCCTACAATGAGCAGTTCTTC
-,TRBV5-6,TRBD1,TRBJ2-3,CASSSGTGGWFPVTQYF,TGTGCCAGCAGCTCCGGGACAGGGGGCTGGTTTCCCGTTACGCAGTATTTT
few,TRBV24-1,-,TRBJ2-1,CATSGRRARLLGDEQFF,TGTGCCACCAGTGGAAGGAGGGCAAGGTTACTAGGCGATGAGCAGTTCTTC
-,TRBV6-5,-,TRBJ1-2,CASYMGDPHGYTF,TGTGCCAGCTACATGGGAGATCCCCATGGCTACACCTTC
-,TRBV7-2,TRBD2,TRBJ2-5,CASSLMGGGETQYF,TGTGCCAGCAGCTTAATGGGGGGGGGAGAGACCCAGTACTTC
-,TRBV10-3,TRBD1,TRBJ1-1,CAINRQGLNTEAFF,TGTGCCATCAACCGACAGGGGCTGAACACTGAAGCTTTCTTT
once,TRBV4-2,TRBD2,TRBJ2-1,CASSHSLAGGVSSSYNEQFF,TGTGCCAGCAGCCACTCACTAGCGGGGGGTGTCTCCAGCTCCTATAATGAGCAGTTCTTC
-,TRBV9,-,TRBJ2-7,CASSLRDNSYEQYF,TGTGCCAGCAGCCTAAGGGACAACTCCTACGAGCAGTACTTC
-,TRBV18,-,TRBJ1-4,CASSPGHRGTLFF,TGTGCCAGCTCACCAGGCCACCGCGGGACACTGTTTTTT
-,TRBV6-2/TRBV6-3,-,TRBJ1-2,CASSYYSSGYTF,TGTGCCAGCAGTTACTATAGCAGTGGCTACACCTTC
-,TRBV6-1,-,TRBJ2-5,CASSEERWTQYF,TGTGCCAGCAGTGAAGAGAGGTGGACCCAGTACTTC
few,TRBV2,TRBD2,TRBJ2-1,CASISGTSGSNEQFF,TGTGCCAGCATTTCCGGGACTAGCGGGAGCAATGAGCAGTTCTTC
-,TRBV10-3,-,TRBJ2-5,CAISERQEETQYF,TGTGCCATCAGTGAGAGGCAGGAAGAGACCCAGTACTTC
once,TRBV5-5,-,TRBJ1-1,CASSLAGGRMDTEAFF,TGTGCCAGCAGCTTGGCCGGGGGACGCATGGACACTGAAGCTTTCTTT
once,TRBV5-3,-,TRBJ1-5,CARSSGAGRENQPQHF,TGTGCCAGAAGCTCTGGCGCAGGGAGGGAGAATCAGCCCCAGCATTTT
-,TRBV19,-,TRBJ1-1,CASSIAGIMNTEAFF,TGTGCCAGTAGTATAGCGGGTATTATGAACACTGAAGCTTTCTTT
-,TRBV2,-,TRBJ1-1,CASRKRTGDTEAFF,TGTGCCAGCAGAAAGAGAACGGGGGACACTGAAGCTTTCTTT
-,TRBV18,-,TRBJ1-2,CASSPPVQANYGYTF,TGTGCCAGCTCACCACCGGTCCAGGCTAACTATGGCTACACCTTC
once,TRBV6-2/TRBV6-3,TRBD1,TRBJ2-3,CASSETHRGKGLADTQYF,TGTGCCAGCAGCGAAACCCACAGGGGTAAGGGTTTGGCAGATACGCAGTATTTT
-,TRBV4-1,TRBD1,TRBJ2-3,CASSQTGQVPTDTQYF,TGCGCCAGCAGCCAAACGGGACAGGTCCCAACAGATACGCAGTATTTT
-,TRBV5-1,-,TRBJ2-2,CASSLDGGELFF,TGCGCCAGCAGCTTGGACGGCGGGGAGCTGTTTTTT
-,TRBV19,TRBD1,TRBJ2-5,CASTQRGGGETQYF,TGTGCCAGTACCCAAAGAGGGGGCGGGGAGACCCAGTACTTC
-,TRBV9,-,TRBJ2-5,CASSVGHRNQETQYF,TGTGCCAGCAGCGTAGGCCACAGGAACCAAGAGACCCAGTACTTC
-,TRBV2,TRBD1,TRBJ1-1,CASRLDRADTEAFF,TGTGCCAGCAGGTTGGACAGGGCGGACACTGAAGCTTTCTTT
once,TRBV18,TRBD1,TRBJ1-2,CASSPVVGTVEGYTF,TGTGCCAGCTCACCTGTCGTGGGGACAGTCGAAGGCTACACCTTC
-,TRBV5-1,-,TRBJ2-3,CASSLADTQYF,TGCGCCAGCAGCTTAGCTGATACGCAGTATTTT
-,TRBV10-3,-,TRBJ2-7,CAISESRDSYEQYF,TGTGCCATCAGTGAGTCACGGGATTCCTACGAGCAGTACTTC
-,TRBV5-4,-,TRBJ1-2,CASSPTLTVQAVYGYTF,TGTGCCAGCAGCCCCACTTTAACAGTGCAGGCCGTCTATGGCTACACCTTC
-,TRBV12-2,-,TRBJ1-4,CAWTGDEKLFF,TGTGCGTGGACAGGGGATGAAAAACTGTTTTTT
-,TRBV3-1/TRBV3-2,TRBD1,TRBJ2-3,CASSPTGQGAGDTQYF,TGTGCCAGCAGCCCCACGGGACAGGGGGCGGGAGATACGCAGTATTTT
-,TRBV28,-,TRBJ1-3,CASSLTGSTLYF,TGTGCCAGCAGTTTAACAGGGTCCACATTATATTTT
-,TRBV4-3,-,TRBJ1-2,CASSQETGPHGYTF,TGCGCCAGCAGCCAAGAAACAGGTCCACACGGCTACACCTTC
-,TRBV10-3,-,TRBJ2-3,CAISVGGSTDTQYF,TGTGCCATCAGTGTAGGAGGTAGCACAGATACGCAGTATTTT
-,TRBV5-4,-,TRBJ2-1,CASSLINNEQFF,TGTGCCAGCAGCTTGATAAACAATGAGCAGTTCTTC
few,TRBV6-5,TRBD1,TRBJ1-6,CASSTDRGNSPLHF,TGTGCCAGCAGCACCGACAGGGGGAATTCACCCCTCCACTTT